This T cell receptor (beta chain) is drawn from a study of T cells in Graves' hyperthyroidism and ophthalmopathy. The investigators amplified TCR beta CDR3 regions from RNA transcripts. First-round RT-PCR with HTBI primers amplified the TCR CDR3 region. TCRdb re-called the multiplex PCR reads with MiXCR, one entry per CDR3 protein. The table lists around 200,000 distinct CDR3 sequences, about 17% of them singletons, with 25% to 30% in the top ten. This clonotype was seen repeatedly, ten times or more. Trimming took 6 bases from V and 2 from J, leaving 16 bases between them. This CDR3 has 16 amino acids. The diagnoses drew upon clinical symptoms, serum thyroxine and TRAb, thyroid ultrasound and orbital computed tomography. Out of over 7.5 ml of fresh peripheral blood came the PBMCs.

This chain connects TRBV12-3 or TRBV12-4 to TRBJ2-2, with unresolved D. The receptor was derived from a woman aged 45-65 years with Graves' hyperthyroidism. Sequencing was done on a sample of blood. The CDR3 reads CASSARHVINTGELFF. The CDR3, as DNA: TGTGCCAGCAGCGCCAGACATGTCATTAACACCGGGGAGCTGTTTTTT.